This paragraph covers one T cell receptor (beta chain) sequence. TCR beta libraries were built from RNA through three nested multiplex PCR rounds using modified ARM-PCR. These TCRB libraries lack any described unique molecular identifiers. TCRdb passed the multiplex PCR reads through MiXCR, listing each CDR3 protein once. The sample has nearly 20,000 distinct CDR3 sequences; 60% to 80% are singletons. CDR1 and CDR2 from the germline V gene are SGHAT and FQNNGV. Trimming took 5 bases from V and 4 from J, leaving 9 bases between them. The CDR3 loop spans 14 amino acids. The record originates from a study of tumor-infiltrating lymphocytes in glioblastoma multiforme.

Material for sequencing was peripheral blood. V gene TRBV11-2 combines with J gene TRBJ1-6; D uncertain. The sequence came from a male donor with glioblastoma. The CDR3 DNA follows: TGTGCCAGCAGCGCCGGAGCGTATAATTCACCCCTCCACTTT. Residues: CASSAGAYNSPLHF.